This TCR beta chain was profiled in a study of PD-L1 blockade in urothelial cancer. The CDR3 spans 15 residues. Germline CDR1 reads MNHNS; CDR2 reads SASEGT. Trimming took off 3 bases at V and 2 bases at J, with 14 bases between the two ends. Generated by immunoSEQ multiplex PCR, the TCRdb table keeps only in-frame clones and is missing some. The table includes tens of thousands of clones, more than 70% detected once. Specimen: PBMCs, collected around atezolizumab (anti-PD-L1) treatment. V is TRBV6-1 and J is TRBJ2-7, with D tentatively TRBD2 (6 bases). The receptor was isolated from a man in his 60s with urothelial cancer. The CDR3 DNA sequence: TGTGCCAGCAGTGACGGTGGCGGGGTAGCCTACGAGCAGTACTTC. Its protein is CASSDGGGVAYEQYF.